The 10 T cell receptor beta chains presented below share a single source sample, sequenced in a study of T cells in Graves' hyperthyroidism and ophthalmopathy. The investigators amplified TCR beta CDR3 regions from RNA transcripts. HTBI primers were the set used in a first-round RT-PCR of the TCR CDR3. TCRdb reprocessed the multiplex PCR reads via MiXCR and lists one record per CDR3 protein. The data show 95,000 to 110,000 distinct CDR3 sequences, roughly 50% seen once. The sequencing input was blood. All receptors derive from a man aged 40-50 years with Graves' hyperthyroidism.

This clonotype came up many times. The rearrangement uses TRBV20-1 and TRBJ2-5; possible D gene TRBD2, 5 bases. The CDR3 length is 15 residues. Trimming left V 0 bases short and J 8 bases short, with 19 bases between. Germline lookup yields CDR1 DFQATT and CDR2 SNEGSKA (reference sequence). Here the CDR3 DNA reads TGCAGTGCTAGAGAGGAGTCGAAGGAACCGGGAACCCAGTACTTC. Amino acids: CSAREESKEPGTQYF.

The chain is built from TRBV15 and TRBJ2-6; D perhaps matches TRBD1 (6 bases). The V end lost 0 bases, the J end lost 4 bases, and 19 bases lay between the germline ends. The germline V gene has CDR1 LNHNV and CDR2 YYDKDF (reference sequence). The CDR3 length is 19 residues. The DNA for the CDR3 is TGTGCCACCAGCAGAGATCGGGGCAGGGGATCGACCGGGGCCAACGTCCTGACTTTC. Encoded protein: CATSRDRGRGSTGANVLTF.

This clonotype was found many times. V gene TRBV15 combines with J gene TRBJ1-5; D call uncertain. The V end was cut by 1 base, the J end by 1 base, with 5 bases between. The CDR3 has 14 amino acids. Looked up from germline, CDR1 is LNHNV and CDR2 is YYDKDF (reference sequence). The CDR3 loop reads CATSRVDSNQPQHF. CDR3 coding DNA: TGTGCCACCAGCAGAGTCGACAGCAATCAGCCCCAGCATTTT.

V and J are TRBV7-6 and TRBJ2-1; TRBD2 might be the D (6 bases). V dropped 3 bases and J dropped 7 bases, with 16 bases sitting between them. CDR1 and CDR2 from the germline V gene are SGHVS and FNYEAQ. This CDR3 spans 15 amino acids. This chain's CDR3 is CASSLRLGTQNEQFF. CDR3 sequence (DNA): TGTGCCAGCAGCTTGCGGCTGGGGACTCAGAATGAGCAGTTCTTC.

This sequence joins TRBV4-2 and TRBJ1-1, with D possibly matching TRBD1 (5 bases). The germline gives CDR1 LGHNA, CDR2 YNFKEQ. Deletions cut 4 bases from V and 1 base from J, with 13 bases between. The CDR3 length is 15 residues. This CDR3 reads CASSLLGRGNTEAFF. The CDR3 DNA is TGTGCCAGCAGCCTCCTGGGACGGGGGAACACTGAAGCTTTCTTT.

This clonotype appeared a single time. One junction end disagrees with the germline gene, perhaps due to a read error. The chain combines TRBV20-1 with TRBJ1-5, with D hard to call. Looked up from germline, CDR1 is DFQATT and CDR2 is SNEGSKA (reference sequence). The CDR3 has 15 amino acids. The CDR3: CSASTSGLYNEPQHF. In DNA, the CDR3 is TGCAGTGCTAGCACTAGCGGATTATACAATGAGCCCCAGCATTTT.

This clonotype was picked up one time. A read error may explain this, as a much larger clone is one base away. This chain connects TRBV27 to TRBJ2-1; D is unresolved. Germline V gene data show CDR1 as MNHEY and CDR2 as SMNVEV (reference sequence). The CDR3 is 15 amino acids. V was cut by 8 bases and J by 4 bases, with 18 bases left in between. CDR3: CASGDSDQAYNEQFF. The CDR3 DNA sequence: TGTGCCAGCGGTGATAGTGACCAGGCATACAATGAGCAGTTCTTC.

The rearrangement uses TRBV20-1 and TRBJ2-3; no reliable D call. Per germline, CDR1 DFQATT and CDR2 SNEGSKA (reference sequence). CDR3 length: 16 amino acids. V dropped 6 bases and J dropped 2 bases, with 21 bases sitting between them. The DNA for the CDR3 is TGCAGTGCCAGCAGCCCGGCGGCGGTAATCACAGATACGCAGTATTTT. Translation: CSASSPAAVITDTQYF.

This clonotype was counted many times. CDR3 loop: CASSPRTLASSYNEQFF. CDR3 coding DNA: TGTGCCAGCAGCCCGAGGACCCTCGCGAGCTCCTACAATGAGCAGTTCTTC. The chain joins TRBV5-8 to TRBJ2-1; D gene ambiguous. There are 17 residues in the CDR3. Deletions cut 4 bases from V and 0 bases from J, with 17 bases between. Germline V gene sequence: CDR1 SGHTS, CDR2 YDEGEE.

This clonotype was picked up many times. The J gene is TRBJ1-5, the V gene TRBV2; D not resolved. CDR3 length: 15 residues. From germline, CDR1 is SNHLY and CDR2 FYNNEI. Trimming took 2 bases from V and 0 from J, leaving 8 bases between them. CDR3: CASSESQVSNQPQHF. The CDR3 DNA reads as TGTGCCAGCAGTGAAAGCCAGGTTAGCAATCAGCCCCAGCATTTT.